Shown below are 5 T cell receptor beta chains from a single sample sequenced in a study of blood T cell repertoires in COVID-19. Produced via immunoSEQ multiplex PCR; TCRdb's table is partial and in-frame only. This sample has about 200,000 clones; 85% occur once, and the top ten carry about 19%. Sequencing was done on a sample of PBMCs or T cells enriched from blood (not recorded which). The origin of the receptors is a man between 35 and 55 years old who had recovered from COVID-19.

V is TRBV3-1 (or the pseudogene TRBV3-2) and J is TRBJ2-5, with 9 bases identical to TRBD2. V lost 3 bases and J lost 1; bases outside the gene matches: 6. CDR3 size: 16 residues. CDR1 and CDR2 (germline): LGHDT, YNNKEL (reference sequence). CDR3 region: CASSQGLAGIQETQYF. The CDR3 DNA reads TGTGCCAGCAGCCAGGGGCTAGCGGGGATCCAAGAGACCCAGTACTTC.

This clone was seen only once. The CDR3 loop reads CASSTSYLNYGYTF. CDR3 DNA: TGTGCCAGTAGTACCTCTTACTTGAACTATGGCTACACCTTC. The rearrangement links TRBV19 to TRBJ1-2; no clear D. Germline V lookup: CDR1 LNHDA, CDR2 SQIVND (reference sequence). This CDR3 region has 14 residues. V shed 4 bases and J shed 2 bases, with 11 bases lying between them.

The chain carries TRBV2 and TRBJ2-5; 10 bases are shared with TRBD2. The trim removed 2 bases at V and 3 bases at J, leaving 6 bases unmatched. Germline V lookup: CDR1 SNHLY, CDR2 FYNNEI. The CDR3 length is 16 residues. In nucleotides, the CDR3 is TGTGCCAGCAGTGAAACTAGCGGGAACAACAAAGAGACCCAGTACTTC. As protein: CASSETSGNNKETQYF.

The V call is TRBV30, the J call TRBJ1-2, with a possible D match to TRBD1 (5 bases). V was cut by 3 bases and J by 4 bases, with 12 bases left in between. Germline loops: CDR1 GTSNPN, CDR2 SVGIG (reference sequence). The length of the CDR3 is 13 residues. CDR3 region: CAWSPGLSYGYTF. The CDR3 nucleotides read TGTGCCTGGAGCCCGGGACTTAGCTATGGCTACACCTTC.

This chain joins TRBV11-2 and TRBJ2-7, with a weak D call TRBD1 (6 bases). Per the germline V gene, CDR1 is SGHAT and CDR2 is FQNNGV. CDR3 size: 16 residues. V was pared by 2 bases and J by 1 base, with 15 bases between. CDR3 in DNA: TGTGCCAGCAGCTTATATGTGGGGACATCGTCCTACGAGCAGTACTTC. Its translation is CASSLYVGTSSYEQYF. The whole variable domain, filled in from reference TRBV11-2 and TRBJ2-7, reads EAGVAQSPRYKIIEKRQSVAFWCNPISGHATLYWYQQILGQGPKLLIQFQNNGVVDDSQLPKDRFSAERLKGVDSTLKIQPAKLEDSAVYLCASSLYVGTSSYEQYFGPGTRLTVT.